The rows below give T cell receptor beta chains drawn from one sample of a study of beta chain features in type 1 diabetes. Clones were read by immunoSEQ multiplex PCR, and TCRdb kept only the in-frame ones, dropping some. Among hundreds of thousands of clones, around 15% were seen once, and the ten largest hold about 0.087%. The source material was naive CD4+ T cells from blood. These receptors all stem from a man aged 18 to 29 in good health. CDR3s include the opening cysteine and the closing phenylalanine or tryptophan. A D gene is named only where the DNA matches it firmly. For some rows the clone size is stated as once, few or many, or as a class when expanded; others skip it.

j_call v_call clone_size d_call cdr3_aa cdr3_nt
TRBJ1-5 TRBV7-9 NA TRBD1 CASSAGGAGNQPQHF TGTGCCAGCAGCGCAGGGGGCGCCGGGAATCAGCCCCAGCATTTT
TRBJ2-3 TRBV4-1 NA NA CASSQARAGAKWTDTQYF TGCGCCAGCAGCCAAGCCCGGGCGGGGGCGAAATGGACAGATACGCAGTATTTT
TRBJ2-5 TRBV2 few NA CASSSLGVTQETQYF TGTGCCAGCAGCTCTCTAGGCGTTACACAAGAGACCCAGTACTTC
TRBJ2-1 TRBV5-4 NA TRBD1 CASSPRTSVTGLYEQFF TGTGCCAGCAGCCCGCGGACAAGCGTGACAGGGTTGTATGAGCAGTTCTTC
TRBJ2-7 TRBV7-9 many NA CASTPSGDGEQYF TGTGCCAGCACCCCTTCCGGGGATGGCGAGCAGTACTTC
TRBJ2-7 TRBV19 NA TRBD1 CASRNRGRYEQYF TGTGCCAGCCGTAACAGGGGGCGGTACGAGCAGTACTTC
TRBJ2-3 TRBV9 NA TRBD1 CASSNSLGQGRADTQYF TGTGCCAGCAGCAACTCCCTTGGACAGGGCCGGGCAGATACGCAGTATTTT
TRBJ1-6 TRBV25-1 NA TRBD1 CASSHAQGVALHF TGTGCCAGCAGTCACGCACAGGGGGTGGCCCTCCACTTT
TRBJ1-5 TRBV7-9 NA NA CASSLTDRPRSTDQPQHF TGTGCCAGCAGCCTTACCGACAGGCCCCGGTCGACTGATCAGCCCCAGCATTTT
TRBJ1-1 TRBV7-2 few NA CASSLARGKGTEAFF TGTGCCAGCAGCTTAGCGAGGGGGAAGGGCACTGAAGCTTTCTTT
TRBJ2-7 TRBV5-1 NA NA CASSLLAKGNYEQYF TGCGCCAGCAGCTTGCTTGCCAAGGGTAACTACGAGCAGTACTTC
TRBJ2-5 TRBV7-9 NA NA CASSPGTGMKETQYF TGTGCCAGCAGCCCGGGCACCGGCATGAAAGAGACCCAGTACTTC
TRBJ1-2 TRBV7-2 NA TRBD1 CASSPSRGLHLPF TGTGCCAGCAGTCCGAGTAGGGGGCTACACCTCCCCTTC
TRBJ1-1 TRBV2 NA NA CASRFLAGQFMNTEAFF TGTGCCAGCAGATTTCTCGCCGGACAGTTTATGAACACTGAAGCTTTCTTT
TRBJ2-7 TRBV10-3 few TRBD1 CAISDQDREPLEQYF TGTGCCATCAGTGACCAAGACAGGGAGCCGCTCGAGCAGTACTTC
TRBJ2-7 TRBV28 NA TRBD1 CASSPVRGRLYEQYF TGTGCCAGCAGCCCTGTAAGGGGGCGCCTTTACGAGCAGTACTTC
TRBJ1-1 TRBV30 NA NA CAWSAGRAEAFF TGTGCCTGGAGTGCAGGACGTGCAGAAGCTTTCTTT
TRBJ1-1 TRBV5-6 NA NA CASSLGGSMNTEAFF TGTGCCAGCAGCCTGGGAGGGTCAATGAACACTGAAGCTTTCTTT
TRBJ1-1 TRBV28 NA NA CASSFQGRQGTEAFF TGTGCCAGCAGTTTCCAGGGGCGTCAGGGCACTGAAGCTTTCTTT
TRBJ2-2 TRBV7-2 NA NA CASSSSRNTGELFF TGTGCCAGCAGTTCCTCCAGGAACACCGGGGAGCTGTTTTTT
TRBJ1-4 TRBV28 few NA CASSPIYIATNEKLFF TGTGCCAGCAGTCCTATCTACATTGCAACTAATGAAAAACTGTTTTTT
TRBJ2-3 TRBV12-5 NA NA CASGLGGTQYF TGTGCTAGTGGTTTAGGGGGTACGCAGTATTTT
TRBJ2-1 TRBV2 NA NA CASSEWTAYNEQFF TGTGCCAGCAGTGAATGGACAGCCTACAATGAGCAGTTCTTC
TRBJ1-2 TRBV7-2 once TRBD1 CASRWDSSTNYGYTF TGTGCCAGCAGATGGGACAGCTCAACTAACTATGGCTACACCTTC
TRBJ2-6 TRBV7-9 few NA CASSPVRGSGANVLTF TGTGCCAGCAGTCCAGTTAGGGGCTCTGGGGCCAACGTCCTGACTTTC
TRBJ2-1 TRBV7-8 NA TRBD2 CASSPRFPGGGNNEQFF TGTGCCAGCAGCCCTAGATTTCCTGGCGGGGGGAACAATGAGCAGTTCTTC
TRBJ1-2 TRBV7-2 NA TRBD1 CASSLVRGLHYGYTF TGTGCCAGCAGCTTAGTCAGGGGGCTTCACTATGGCTACACCTTC
TRBJ2-3 TRBV5-1 few TRBD2 CASSTRLAGDSDTQYF TGCGCCAGCAGCACCCGACTAGCGGGGGACTCAGATACGCAGTATTTT
TRBJ2-7 TRBV4-2 few NA CASSQDLLQGTYEQYF TGTGCCAGCAGCCAAGATCTGCTTCAGGGAACCTACGAGCAGTACTTC
TRBJ2-7 TRBV6-6 NA NA CASSPSYEQYF TGTGCCAGCAGTCCTTCCTACGAGCAGTACTTC
TRBJ1-1 TRBV2 NA TRBD1 CASSKTGATEAFF TGTGCCAGCAGTAAAACAGGGGCCACTGAAGCTTTCTTT
TRBJ2-7 TRBV10-3 NA TRBD1 CAISRDSKTYEQYF TGTGCCATCAGTCGGGACAGCAAAACCTACGAGCAGTACTTC
TRBJ1-3 TRBV7-9 NA TRBD1 CASSLQGALSGNTIYF TGTGCCAGCAGCCTACAGGGGGCCCTCTCTGGAAACACCATATATTTT
TRBJ2-5 TRBV6-1 few NA CASSEADRETQYF TGTGCCAGCAGTGAAGCGGATAGGGAGACCCAGTACTTC
TRBJ1-4 TRBV9 NA NA CASSVGGVYPQEKLFF TGTGCCAGCAGCGTAGGGGGAGTATACCCCCAGGAAAAACTGTTTTTT
TRBJ1-1 TRBV7-2 NA TRBD1 CASSLGQGYGTEAFF TGTGCCAGCAGCTTAGGACAGGGATACGGCACTGAAGCTTTCTTT
TRBJ2-1 TRBV5-4 NA NA CASSLALGRNEQFF TGTGCCAGCAGCTTGGCCCTGGGGAGGAATGAGCAGTTCTTC
TRBJ1-3 TRBV5-4 NA TRBD1 CASSVPGQGSGNTIYF TGTGCCAGCAGCGTTCCGGGACAGGGTTCGGGAAACACCATATATTTT
TRBJ2-3 TRBV6-5 NA TRBD2 CASSQLAAVGTQYF TGTGCCAGCAGCCAACTAGCGGCGGTTGGTACGCAGTATTTT
TRBJ2-5 TRBV6-5 NA NA CASSYSTGRETQYF TGTGCCAGCAGTTACTCCACGGGTCGGGAGACCCAGTACTTC
TRBJ1-1 TRBV6-5 few TRBD1 CASSRQGVNTEAFF TGTGCCAGCAGCCGACAGGGGGTGAACACTGAAGCTTTCTTT